This TCR beta chain was identified in a study of radiotherapy plus CTLA-4 blockade in lung cancer. Study in general: With roughly 28% of patients having disease control, objective responses were seen in less than 20%.

Here immunoSEQ multiplex PCR was the method, and the copy in TCRdb shows in-frame clones only, minus some. The profile shows some 66,000 clones, over 75% of them singletons. Trimming pared 6 bases from V and 1 base from J, leaving 19 bases between. Germline CDR1 reads MNHEY; CDR2 reads SMNVEV (reference sequence). This CDR3 is 18 amino acids long. This chain uses TRBV27 with TRBJ2-6; D is possibly TRBD2 (7 bases). This clonotype was sampled from a human donor with non-small cell lung cancer who had a partial response to radiotherapy plus ipilimumab. Here the sequenced sample was peripheral blood, taken from a patient treated with radiotherapy plus ipilimumab. Here the CDR3 reads CASRAWGGGGSGANVLTF. The CDR3 DNA reads as TGTGCCAGCAGGGCTTGGGGGGGCGGGGGTTCTGGGGCCAACGTCCTGACTTTC.